This T cell receptor (beta chain) was obtained from a study of CD8 T cells in ankylosing spondylitis (dated by TCRdb to the late 2010s). Broadly, across the study: The study profiled T cell receptor beta repertoires in healthy donors and ankylosing spondylitis patients to find disease-linked TCR variants. In total, the full study cohort was made up of about 110 healthy donors and approximately 27 ankylosing spondylitis patients. Peripheral blood was sampled, and synovial fluid was additionally collected from ankylosing spondylitis patients.

V loses 0 bases of germline sequence and J loses 8 bases, and the interval between the two ends is 10 bases. The CDR3 numbers 12 residues from cysteine through phenylalanine. Only the CDR3 DNA stays, 36 bases, in frame from base 1. As encoded in the germline V gene (reference sequence), CDR1 is DFQATT while CDR2 is SNEGSKA. TCRdb records Illumina HiSeq 2500 as the sequencer. TCR beta libraries were prepared by quantitative 5'-RACE with molecular barcodes. On the authors' methods: To identify disease-linked TCR variants, a new computational method was used, one built on a probabilistic model of VDJ rearrangement. In TCRdb, the public reads were trimmed at Q25 with fastp and aligned with MiXCR, with productive beta chains retained. For every CDR3 protein sequence, its rows merge into one entry that carries the most common genes and DNA. The V and J calls were not made by the authors but by TCRdb's processing. This sample comprises 500,000 to 650,000 distinct CDR3 sequences, roughly 5.3% of them detected only once. Around 3.6% of the sample comes from the top ten.

This clonotype was seen more than once but under ten times. There is no known antigen for this receptor. Within one base of it there is no much larger clone, and no base qualities were kept. The study at large found these results: Some of the motif variants had been reported before in the synovial fluid and blood of reactive arthritis patients, a finding that suggests common disease-initiation mechanisms. The disease-linked clones were reported as significantly enriched in matched synovial fluid samples from ankylosing spondylitis patients. In peripheral blood, the disease-linked clones were found at relatively low frequencies and had a CD8+ phenotype. A TCR beta motif made up of several highly homologous amino acid variants appeared to be characteristic of blood from ankylosing spondylitis patients.

The clonotype was recovered from a male donor with ankylosing spondylitis. The source material was blood, either unsorted or a sorted T cell fraction (not recorded which). The V and J genes are TRBV20-1 and TRBJ1-2, with no reliable assignment of the D segment. The DNA sequence reads TGCAGTGCTAGAGACAGATTGGGGGGCTACACCTTC. Translated, this is CSARDRLGGYTF.